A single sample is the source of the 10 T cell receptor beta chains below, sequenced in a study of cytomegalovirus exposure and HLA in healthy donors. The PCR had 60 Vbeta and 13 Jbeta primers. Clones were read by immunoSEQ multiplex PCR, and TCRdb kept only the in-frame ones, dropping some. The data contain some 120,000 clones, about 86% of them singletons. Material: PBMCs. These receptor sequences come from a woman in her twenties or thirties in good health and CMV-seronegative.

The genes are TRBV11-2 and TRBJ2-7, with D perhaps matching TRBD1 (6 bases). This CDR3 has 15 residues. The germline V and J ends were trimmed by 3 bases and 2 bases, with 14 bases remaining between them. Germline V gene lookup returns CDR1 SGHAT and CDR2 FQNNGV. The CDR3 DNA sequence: TGTGCCAGCAGCTTGCCAGGGGAGTTAACCTACGAGCAGTACTTC. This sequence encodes CASSLPGELTYEQYF. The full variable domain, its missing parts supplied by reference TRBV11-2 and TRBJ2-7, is EAGVAQSPRYKIIEKRQSVAFWCNPISGHATLYWYQQILGQGPKLLIQFQNNGVVDDSQLPKDRFSAERLKGVDSTLKIQPAKLEDSAVYLCASSLPGELTYEQYFGPGTRLTVT.

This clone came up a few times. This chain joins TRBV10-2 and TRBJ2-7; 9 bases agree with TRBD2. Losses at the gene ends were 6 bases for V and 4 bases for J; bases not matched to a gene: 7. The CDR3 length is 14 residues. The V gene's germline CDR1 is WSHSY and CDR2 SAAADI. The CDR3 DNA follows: TGCGCCAGCAGGCGGGCGGGAGGGGGTTACGAGCAGTACTTC. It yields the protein CASRRAGGGYEQYF.

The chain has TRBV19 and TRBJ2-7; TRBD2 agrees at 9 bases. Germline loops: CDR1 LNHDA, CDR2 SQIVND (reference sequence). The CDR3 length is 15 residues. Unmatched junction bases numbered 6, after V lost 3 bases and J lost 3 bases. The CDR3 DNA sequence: TGTGCCAGTAGTATCTCGCTAGCGGGAATCTACGAGCAGTACTTC. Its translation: CASSISLAGIYEQYF. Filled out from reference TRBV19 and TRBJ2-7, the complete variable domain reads DGGITQSPKYLFRKEGQNVTLSCEQNLNHDAMYWYRQDPGQGLRLIYYSQIVNDFQKGDIAEGYSVSREKKESFPLTVTSAQKNPTAFYLCASSISLAGIYEQYFGPGTRLTVT.

The DNA for the CDR3 is TGTGCCAGCAGTTTCCGGCGGGAGTGGATAGGGGATGAGCAGTTCTTC. It codes for CASSFRREWIGDEQFF. The chain couples TRBV27 to TRBJ2-1; 7 bases fit TRBD2. Germline V lookup: CDR1 MNHEY, CDR2 SMNVEV (reference sequence). This CDR3 has 16 residues. Trimming at V came to 3 bases and at J to 8 bases, leaving 13 bases not matched to a gene.

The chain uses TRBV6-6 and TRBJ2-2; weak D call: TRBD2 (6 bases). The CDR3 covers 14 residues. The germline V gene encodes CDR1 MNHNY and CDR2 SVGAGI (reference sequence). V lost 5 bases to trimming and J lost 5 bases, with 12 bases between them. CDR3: CASSPSGGTGELFF. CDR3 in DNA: TGTGCCAGCAGTCCCAGTGGGGGGACCGGGGAGCTGTTTTTT.

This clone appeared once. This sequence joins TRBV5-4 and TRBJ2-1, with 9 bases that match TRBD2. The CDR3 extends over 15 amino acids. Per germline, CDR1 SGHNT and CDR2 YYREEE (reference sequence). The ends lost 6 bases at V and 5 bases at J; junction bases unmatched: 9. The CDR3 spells CASTSPTSGNNEQFF. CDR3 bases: TGTGCCAGCACCTCCCCGACTAGCGGAAACAATGAGCAGTTCTTC.

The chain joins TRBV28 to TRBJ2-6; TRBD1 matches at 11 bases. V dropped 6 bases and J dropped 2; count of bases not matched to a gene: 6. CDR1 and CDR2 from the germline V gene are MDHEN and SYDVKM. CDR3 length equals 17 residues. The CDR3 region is CASSPGQGATGANVLTF. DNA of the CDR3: TGTGCCAGCAGCCCCGGACAGGGGGCGACTGGGGCCAACGTCCTGACTTTC.

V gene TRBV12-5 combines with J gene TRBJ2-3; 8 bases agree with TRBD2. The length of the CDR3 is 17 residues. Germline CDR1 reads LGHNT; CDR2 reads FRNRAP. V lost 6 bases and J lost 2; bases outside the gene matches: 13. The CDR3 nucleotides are TGTGCTAGTGGATACTCCTCAGCGGGAGAGATCACAGATACGCAGTATTTT. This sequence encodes CASGYSSAGEITDTQYF.

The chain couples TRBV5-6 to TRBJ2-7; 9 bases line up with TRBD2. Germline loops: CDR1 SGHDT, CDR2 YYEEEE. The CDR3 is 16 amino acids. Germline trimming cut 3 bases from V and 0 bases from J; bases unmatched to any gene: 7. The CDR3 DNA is TGTGCCAGCAGCTCCCTGACTAGCGGAAGCTCCTACGAGCAGTACTTC. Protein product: CASSSLTSGSSYEQYF.

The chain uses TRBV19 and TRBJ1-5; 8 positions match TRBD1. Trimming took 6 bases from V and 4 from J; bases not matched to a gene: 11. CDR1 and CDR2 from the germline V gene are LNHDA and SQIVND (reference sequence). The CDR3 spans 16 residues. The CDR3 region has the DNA TGTGCCAGTAGCTCTGGGCAGGGGGCCGAAAATCAGCCCCAGCATTTT. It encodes CASSSGQGAENQPQHF.